Included here is one T cell receptor (beta chain) sequence, with context. No cognate antigen has been identified for it. Base-call qualities are not available, and no considerably larger clone is one nucleotide away. The cohort was made up of 650 to 700 healthy bone marrow donors. Cohort members were all nominally healthy when sampled, although unrecorded immune exposures were likely present. The donor was CMV seronegative and belonged to the group of around 400 seronegative cohort members. A peripheral blood sample was provided by each donor, and peripheral blood mononuclear cells were used for TCR beta sequencing. The Qiagen DNeasy Blood Extraction Kit was used to extract genomic DNA from the blood cell samples. This sample was taken from a study of cytomegalovirus exposure and HLA in healthy donors (TCRdb year 2017). Broadly, across the study: According to an earlier analysis of several hundred of the donors, about 179 million T cells yielded 117 million unique TCR beta sequences and approximately 300 Gb of sequence data. An early release that covered roughly 600 HLA-typed donors contained approximately 300 gigabases of sequencing data and tens of millions of unique TCR sequences. The genetic ancestry cluster associated with self-reported Caucasian donors included approximately 85% of the roughly 360 genotyped donors. The study aimed to test whether cataloging public T cell receptors could reveal signatures of past pathogen exposure. Using immunosequencing, the study profiled T cell repertoires from 500 to 800 subjects and related those repertoires to cytomegalovirus serostatus. A separate validation cohort of approximately 120 different subjects was used in addition to the approximately 610-subject first cohort. The study combined high-throughput TCR immunosequencing, statistical association of individual TCRs with disease status, and machine learning to predict cytomegalovirus infection status. A later analysis re-analyzed previously published TCR beta repertoires from about 600 donors and added high-resolution HLA genotyping to study TCR occurrence patterns. Rather than using new phenotypic data, the later analysis identified candidate immune exposures from TCR beta sequences and from how often those sequences occurred across donors. In an earlier analysis of several hundred of the donors, high-throughput TCR beta sequencing was used to judge whether each TCR beta V gene segment behaved as functional or pseudogenic. Donor age, sex, ethnicity and CMV serostatus were compiled alongside the repertoire data. Genome-wide SNP genotypes for about 65% of the 666 donors were used in a later genetic analysis, which treated that subset as a discovery cohort. Every discovery cohort repertoire had been produced on one sequencing platform. HLA typing included class I and class II loci at four-digit resolution. Typing coverage differed by locus: A, B, C, DRB1 and DQB1 were typed in roughly 620-640 donors, DQA1 in 522, DPA1 in 600 to 610, and DPB1 in approximately 450. A handful of DR-DQ haplotypes were treated as single units for association and clustering because of strong linkage in the cohort. Among 300 to 500 genotyped donors of the cohort, an average of approximately 240,000 unique TCR beta nucleotide sequences was sequenced per donor, of which about 18% were non-productive.

Points the paper makes about the study in general: Linkage disequilibrium might explain the correlated functional status among segregating V segments, but an unknown experimental factor could not be ruled out. In a later analysis, HLA-associated TCR beta chains showed more clonal expansion and lower generation probabilities than non-associated chains that were equally common. Because the 87-base-pair reads could not distinguish some IMGT-functional V segments, including TRBV6-2 and TRBV6-3, those segments were excluded. In a later analysis, 16,951 TCR beta sequences were associated with specific HLA alleles at a false discovery rate of 0.05. The presence/absence analyses assumed that sequencing depth was roughly uniform across donors, and that assumption may not be true. In this cohort, only TCR beta chains were sequenced, and detectable features were limited by the absence of alpha or paired-chain data. Assigning TCR associations to individual alleles was difficult when HLA alleles, especially DR and DQ, strongly co-occurred. In a later analysis, the rate of TCR association differed among HLA loci, with DRB1 alleles having the most associated TCRs and HLA-C alleles having the fewest. In a later genetic analysis, fewer N-insertions in productive TCRs were reported among donors in an Asian-associated ancestry cluster than the roughly 640-donor mean. The classifier was reported to diagnose cytomegalovirus status with high specificity and sensitivity in both the original and validation cohorts. It was suggested by the authors that the approach could potentially be generalized to other disease states and immunological phenotypes. In a later analysis, several top co-occurrence clusters were reported to appear linked to parvovirus B19, influenza, CMV and Epstein-Barr virus. In an earlier analysis of fewer than 750 of the donors, most TCR beta V segments were observed in productive rearrangements about 90% or about 30% of the time, broadly matching IMGT annotations. The study listed 164 TCR beta chains as associated with cytomegalovirus. A later analysis found that most CMV-associated TCR beta chains appeared HLA-restricted, with HLA associations seemingly driven largely by CMV exposure. The only immune exposure information available for the cohort was CMV serostatus. A further reported finding was that TCR beta sequences accurately predicted the HLA-A and HLA-B alleles for most subjects in the first cohort. While some public TCRs were present in many individuals, most TCR sequences turned up only very rarely across donors. In a later genetic analysis, a missense DCLRE1C variant was associated with V-gene and J-gene trimming of TCR beta chains, and the association was replicated in an independent cohort. Because counts were too low, seventeen rarely observed V segments, including chromosome 9 orphons, were excluded from the earlier analysis of several hundred of the donors. Because HLA typing was missing for some donors at each locus, association tests included only the typed subset. A group of highly shared sequence variants was considered likely to be a technical artifact of the sequencing pipeline. In vitro tests confirmed that a few of the cytomegalovirus-associated TCR beta chains recognize cytomegalovirus antigens.

The junction shows trimming of 6 bases on V and 3 bases on J, plus 16 bases between the germline ends. CDR1 and CDR2 were assigned from the germline V gene (reference sequence) as SGHKS and YYEKEE. Measured from the cysteine to the phenylalanine, the CDR3 is 15 residues long. Only the CDR3 DNA is retained, 45 bases long and in frame from the first base. Library generation was performed with the immunoSEQ multiplex PCR assay. A mixture of 60 forward primers for TCR Vbeta segments and 13 reverse primers for TCR Jbeta segments was used in the multiplex PCR. Amplification of the CDR3 region of rearranged TCR beta genes was performed with a multiplex PCR assay on genomic DNA. On the Illumina HiSeq System, the amplified TCR beta libraries were sequenced as 87-base-pair reads. Regarding the original processing steps: A later analysis tallied about 77 million unique TCR beta chains across the 600 to 700 repertoires, and about 10 million of those chains were shared by two or more donors. To remove PCR and sequencing errors, raw reads were error-corrected and collapsed into unique sequences using a nearest-neighbor algorithm that merged closely related sequences. Alignment of CDR3 sequences to IMGT reference sequences was used to assign V, D and J gene segments. For a sequence to be retained, at least a six-nucleotide match to both a V gene segment and a J gene segment was required. Rearrangements were classified as productive when the CDR3 lacked stop codons and remained in frame with V and J, and all other rearrangements were classified as non-productive. Following IMGT convention, CDR3 was defined as the stretch from the second conserved V-encoded cysteine up to the conserved J-encoded phenylalanine. In an earlier analysis of roughly 580 of the donors, sequences lacking an unambiguous match to a single V gene segment were excluded. In an earlier analysis of roughly 600 of the donors, a V segment was called functional when productive rearrangements were above 56.7%, and segregating when the standard deviation between donors exceeded 5%. To diagnose cytomegalovirus status from the catalog of TCR beta chain sequences, a statistical classification framework was built. A later analysis assigned V and J genes by comparing TCR nucleotide sequences with IMGT/GENE-DB human TR gene sequences. Using the TCRdist pipeline, a later analysis assigned CDR3 sequences along with most-parsimonious VDJ recombination scenarios. In a later analysis, each TCR beta chain was defined by its CDR3 amino acid sequence together with its V-gene family, and reads lacking a unique V-gene family were excluded. To address suspected cross-contamination and a sequencing artifact, a later analysis removed a few hundred highly shared, low-generation-probability nucleotide sequences. In a later analysis, a clonal expansion index was calculated for each public chain from normalized within-repertoire ranks of inferred template counts. In a later analysis, generation probabilities were computed with a VDJ recombination model fitted to out-of-frame rearrangements, and the resulting probabilities were checked against IGoR. Hypergeometric tests were used in a later analysis to score TCR-TCR, TCR-HLA and TCR-CMV co-occurrence, with a repertoire-size bias correction applied to the TCR pairs. False discovery rates were estimated in a later analysis by permuting HLA or CMV assignments 20 times. In a later analysis, co-occurring TCRs were grouped using DBSCAN, with TCRdist sequence similarity added in when clustering inside HLA-allele-positive subsets. Repertoires with fewer than 30,000 or more than 120,000 public chains, plus five repertoires with anomalous nucleotide sharing, were excluded from co-occurrence clustering. This immuneACCESS table, as held by TCRdb, lists in-frame sequences with V and J called but not all clones. Of the missing ones, under half trace to an unresolved V gene in checked studies; the others have no known cause. V, J and clone size derive from that table, while D and trimming were established from the DNA sequence. Within this sample are 200,000 or so clones, with over 60% of them counted one time only. The biggest ten clones account for roughly a sixth of the sample.

This receptor was obtained from a man in his forties in good health and CMV-seronegative. The sequencing input was PBMCs. The sequence links TRBV5-5 to TRBJ2-1; the D gene is perhaps TRBD2, on 5 matching bases. The DNA sequence is given as TGTGCCAGCAATTACGTGTCGGGGAACTACAATGAGCAGTTCTTC. It encodes CASNYVSGNYNEQFF.